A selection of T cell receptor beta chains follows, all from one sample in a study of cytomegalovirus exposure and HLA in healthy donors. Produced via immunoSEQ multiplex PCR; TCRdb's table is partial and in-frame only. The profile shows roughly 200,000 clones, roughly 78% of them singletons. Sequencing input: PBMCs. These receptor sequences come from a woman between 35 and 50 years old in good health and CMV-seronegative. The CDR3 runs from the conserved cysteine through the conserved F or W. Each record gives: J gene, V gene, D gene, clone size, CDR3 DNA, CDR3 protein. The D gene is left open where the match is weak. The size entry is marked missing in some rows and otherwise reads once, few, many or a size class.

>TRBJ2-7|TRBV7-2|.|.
TGTGCCAGCAGCTTATTAGGGCTAGCGAACGAGCAGTACTTC
CASSLLGLANEQYF
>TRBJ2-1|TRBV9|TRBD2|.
TGTGCCAGCAGCGTGGGGCTAGCGGGAGTCGATGAGCAGTTCTTC
CASSVGLAGVDEQFF
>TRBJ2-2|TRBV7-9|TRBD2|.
TGTGCCAGCAGCTTATCTAGCGGGAACCGGAACACCGGGGAGCTGTTTTTT
CASSLSSGNRNTGELFF
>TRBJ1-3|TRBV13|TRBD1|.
TGTGCCAGCAGCCCCGGGACAGGCTACACCATATATTTT
CASSPGTGYTIYF
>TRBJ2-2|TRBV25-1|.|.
TGTGCCAGCAGTGAATGGGGCGCCGGGGAGCTGTTTTTT
CASSEWGAGELFF
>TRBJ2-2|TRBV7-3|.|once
TGTGCCAGCACCGCGCCGGACACCGGGGAGCTGTTTTTT
CASTAPDTGELFF
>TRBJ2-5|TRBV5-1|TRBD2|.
TGCGCCAGCAGCTTGGATGGCGGGAGCGAGACCCAGTACTTC
CASSLDGGSETQYF
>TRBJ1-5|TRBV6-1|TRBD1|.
TGTGCCAGCACTCCCAGGGGGGAAATTAGTCAGCCCCAGCATTTT
CASTPRGEISQPQHF
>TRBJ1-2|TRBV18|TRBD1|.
TGTGCCAGCTCACCAGACAGGGGCTATGGCTACACCTTC
CASSPDRGYGYTF
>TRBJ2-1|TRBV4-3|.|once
TGCGCCAGCAGCCAAGACGCCGTAACAAGTTCCTACAATGAGCAGTTCTTC
CASSQDAVTSSYNEQFF
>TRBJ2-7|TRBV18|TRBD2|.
TGTGCCAGCTCGGGGGGGGATCGGGCCCATTTCGGCGAGCAGTACTTC
CASSGGDRAHFGEQYF
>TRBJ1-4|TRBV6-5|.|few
TGTGCCAGCAGTTACGAACCGGGCCAGGGTAATGAAAAACTGTTTTTT
CASSYEPGQGNEKLFF
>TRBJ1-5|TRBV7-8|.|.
TGTGCCAGCAGCTTAGCGAGAGCGGGGGCCAATCAGCCCCAGCATTTT
CASSLARAGANQPQHF
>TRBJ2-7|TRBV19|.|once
TGTGCCAGTACTTTTGGCCAGGGGGGCATCTACGAGCAGTACTTC
CASTFGQGGIYEQYF
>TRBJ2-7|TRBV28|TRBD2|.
TGTGCCAGCAGGTGGACTAGCGGGAAGAACGACGAGCAGTACTTC
CASRWTSGKNDEQYF
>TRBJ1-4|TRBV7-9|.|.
TGTGCCAGCAGCTTTAACCCCTCAGGTAGAAATGAAAAACTGTTTTTT
CASSFNPSGRNEKLFF
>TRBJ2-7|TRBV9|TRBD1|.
TGTGCCAGCAGCGTAGCCGTGGACAGGTCCTACGAGCAGTACTTC
CASSVAVDRSYEQYF
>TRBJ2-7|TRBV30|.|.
TGTGCCTGGAGTCTATTGAGGAATTCCGGTGAGCAGTACTTC
CAWSLLRNSGEQYF
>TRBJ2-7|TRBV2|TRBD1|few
TGTGCCAGCAGTGTGGGGCCGGGACAGGGGTCCTACGAGCAGTACTTC
CASSVGPGQGSYEQYF
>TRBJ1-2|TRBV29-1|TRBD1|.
TGCAGCGTTCCACTTCCGACAGGGGTGAATGGCTACACCTTC
CSVPLPTGVNGYTF
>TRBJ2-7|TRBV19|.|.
TGTGCCAGTAGGGAGGAGCTGTCCTCCTACGAGCAGTACTTC
CASREELSSYEQYF
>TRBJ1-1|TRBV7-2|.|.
TGTGCCAGCAGCCCCGACAGATTGAACACTGAAGCTTTCTTT
CASSPDRLNTEAFF
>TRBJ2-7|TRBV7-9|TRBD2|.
TGTGCCAGCAGCTTATCGCCCCGGGGGGGACTCTCCTACGAGCAGTACTTC
CASSLSPRGGLSYEQYF
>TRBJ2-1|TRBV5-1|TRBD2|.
TGCGCCAGCAGCTTAGGACTAGCGGGGGCCTCTTACAATGAGCAGTTCTTC
CASSLGLAGASYNEQFF
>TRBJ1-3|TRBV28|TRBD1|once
TGTGCCAGCGTTGGAGGGGGCCGGGACACCATATATTTT
CASVGGGRDTIYF
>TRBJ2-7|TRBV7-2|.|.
TGTGCCAGCAGCCTCGAACCCAGATACGAGCAGTACTTC
CASSLEPRYEQYF
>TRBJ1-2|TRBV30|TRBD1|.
TGTGCCTGGAGTCCCCAGGGGGTGGGGGGCTACACCTTC
CAWSPQGVGGYTF
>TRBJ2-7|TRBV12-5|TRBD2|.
TGTGCTAGTGGTTTGCACCTAGCGGGGGGCTACGAGCAGTACTTC
CASGLHLAGGYEQYF
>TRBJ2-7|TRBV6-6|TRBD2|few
TGTGCCAGCAGTTACTCGCGGGGGGGCTCCTACGAGCAGTACTTC
CASSYSRGGSYEQYF
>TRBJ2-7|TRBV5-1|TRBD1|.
TGCGCCAGCAGCTTGGTACCCTTGACAGGGTCGATCTACGAGCAGTACTTC
CASSLVPLTGSIYEQYF
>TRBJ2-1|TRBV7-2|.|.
TGTGCCAGCAGCTTATTATCCGACAATGAGCAGTTCTTC
CASSLLSDNEQFF
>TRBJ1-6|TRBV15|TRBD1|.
TGTGCCACCAGCAGACGGGGACAGGGTGGGCCACCCCTCCACTTT
CATSRRGQGGPPLHF
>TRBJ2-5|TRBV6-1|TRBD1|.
TGTGCCAGCACCGGGACAGGGGGGCACCAAGAGACCCAGTACTTC
CASTGTGGHQETQYF
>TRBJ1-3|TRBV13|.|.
TGTGCCAGCAGCATGACAGTCCTCTCTGGAAACACCATATATTTT
CASSMTVLSGNTIYF
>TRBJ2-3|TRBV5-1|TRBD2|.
TGCGCCAGCAGCTTGGCTCTCTTAGCGGGAGGGCGTTGGGATACGCAGTATTTT
CASSLALLAGGRWDTQYF
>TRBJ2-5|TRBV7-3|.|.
TGTGCCAGCAGCTCTAGCGTTACGGAGACCCAGTACTTC
CASSSSVTETQYF
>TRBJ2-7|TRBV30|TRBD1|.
TGTGCCTGGAGTGCCGGACAGGGGAACGAGCAGTACTTC
CAWSAGQGNEQYF
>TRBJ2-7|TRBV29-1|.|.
TGCAGCGTTGAAGAGGGTTGGGGGGGCAACGAGCAGTACTTC
CSVEEGWGGNEQYF
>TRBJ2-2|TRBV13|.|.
TGTGCCAGCAGCTCCTCAGGGCCCGGGGAGCTGTTTTTT
CASSSSGPGELFF
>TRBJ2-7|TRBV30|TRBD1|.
TGTGCCTGGGGACAGGGGGGCGAGCAGTACTTC
CAWGQGGEQYF
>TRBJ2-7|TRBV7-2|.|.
TGTGCCAGCAGCTCCGGGGGCTCCTACGAGCAGTACTTC
CASSSGGSYEQYF
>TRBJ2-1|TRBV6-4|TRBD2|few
TGTGCCAGCAGTGACGCGGGGGGGCAAAATGAGCAGTTCTTC
CASSDAGGQNEQFF
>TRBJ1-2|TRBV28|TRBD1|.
TGTGCCAGCAGTTTATCCGGGACAGGGGTTAACTATGGCTACACCTTC
CASSLSGTGVNYGYTF
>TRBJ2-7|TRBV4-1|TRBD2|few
TGCGCCAGCAGCCAGATTCTAGCGGGGGGGAACGAGCAGTACTTC
CASSQILAGGNEQYF
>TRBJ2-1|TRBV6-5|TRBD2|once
TGTGCCAGCAGTTACGGCGGGAGGGCAAATGAGCAGTTCTTC
CASSYGGRANEQFF
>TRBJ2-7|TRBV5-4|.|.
TGTGCCAGCAGCGGTAGCTACGAGCAGTACTTC
CASSGSYEQYF
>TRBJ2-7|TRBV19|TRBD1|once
TGTGCCAGTAGTATAGGACAGGGGAGCTCCTACGAGCAGTACTTC
CASSIGQGSSYEQYF
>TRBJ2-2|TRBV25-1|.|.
TGTGCCAGCAGTGAATTCGCAGGGCCCGGGGAGCTGTTTTTT
CASSEFAGPGELFF
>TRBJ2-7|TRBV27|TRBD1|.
TGTGCCAGCAGTGCATCCCGGGACAGGGGCTACGAGCAGTACTTC
CASSASRDRGYEQYF
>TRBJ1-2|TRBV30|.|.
TGTGCCTGGAGCGCCGTCACAGGGCGCCCCCATGGCTACACCTTC
CAWSAVTGRPHGYTF
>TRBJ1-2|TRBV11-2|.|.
TGTGCCAGCAGCTTAGTAGGCGGGCCGAACACCTTC
CASSLVGGPNTF
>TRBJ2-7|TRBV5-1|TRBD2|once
TGCGCCAGCAGCGACAGGACTAGCGGGAGGCCCTACGAGCAGTACTTC
CASSDRTSGRPYEQYF
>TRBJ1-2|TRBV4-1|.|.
TGCGCCAGCAGCCAAGATAGGGGCCTCGGGGGCTACACCTTC
CASSQDRGLGGYTF
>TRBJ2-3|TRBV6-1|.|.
TGTGCCAGCAGTGAAGCCACGGGAAGGAGCGCAGATACGCAGTATTTT
CASSEATGRSADTQYF
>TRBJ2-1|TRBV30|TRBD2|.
TGTGCCTGGAGGGGGTATAGCGGGAGCAATGAGCAGTTCTTC
CAWRGYSGSNEQFF
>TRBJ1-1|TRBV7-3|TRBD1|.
TGTGCCAGCAGCCTGACAGGGGGCGGGGGGGCTTTCTTT
CASSLTGGGGAFF
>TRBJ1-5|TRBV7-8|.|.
TGTGCCAGCAGCTTAGCAGTTGTCCAGGGCACGCCCCAGCATTTT
CASSLAVVQGTPQHF
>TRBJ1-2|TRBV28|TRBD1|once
TGTGCCAGCAGGGAACCGGGACAGGGTTCTGGCTACACCTTC
CASREPGQGSGYTF